This note documents a single T cell receptor (beta chain) sequence. The data stem from a study of T cell repertoires in cytomegalovirus infection. This CDR3 comprises 16 residues. The V segment lost 0 bases and the J segment 5 bases; nucleotides outside the gene matches: 5. The germline gives CDR1 ENHRY, CDR2 SYGVKD. MiXCR, applied by TCRdb to the reads, yields one record per CDR3 protein. The sample contains 250,000 to 350,000 distinct CDR3 sequences, about 25% of which appear only once. The chain carries TRBV10-3 and TRBJ2-3; 10 bases map to TRBD2. Specimen: PBMCs. This receptor was identified in a human donor in good health (CMV status not recorded). Some clones in this sample may be carry-over from other donors' samples. The CDR3: CAISESASGGLDTQYF. CDR3 nucleotides: TGTGCCATCAGTGAGTCTGCTAGCGGGGGTCTAGATACGCAGTATTTT.